These 13 T cell receptor beta chains were sequenced from one sample in a study of T cell repertoires in cytomegalovirus infection (dated by TCRdb to about 2019). The sequencer was an Illumina HiSeq 1500. The public reads were reanalyzed by TCRdb: fastp trimming at Q25, MiXCR alignment, in-frame beta chains only. Every CDR3 protein is listed once, alongside the most common genes and DNA of its rows. The sample table contains about 200,000 distinct CDR3 sequences; only one count was recorded for less than 9.5% of them. Approximately 4.3% of the sample is held by the ten biggest clonotypes. What was sequenced was PBMCs. These receptors were collected from a human donor in good health (CMV status not recorded). Some clones in this sample may be carry-over from other donors' samples.

This chain's CDR3 is CASSLDRVREKLFF. CDR3 bases: TGCGCCAGCAGCCTGGACAGGGTTCGTGAAAAACTGTTTTTT. The gene calls are TRBV5-1 and TRBJ1-4, with 8 nucleotides matching TRBD1. Germline CDR1 SGHRS, CDR2 YFSETQ. The CDR3 is made up of 14 amino acids. Germline trimming cut 4 bases from V and 7 bases from J; bases unmatched to any gene: 6.

This clonotype has ten or more counts. The chain joins TRBV27 to TRBJ2-1; D is perhaps TRBD1 (6 bases). CDR1 and CDR2 (germline): MNHEY, SMNVEV (reference sequence). This CDR3 has 14 residues. Trimming stripped 6 bases from V and 12 bases from J, with 21 bases between. The CDR3 DNA sequence: TGTGCCAGCAGACCAGGACCTGGGACAATCGGGCAGTTCTTC. Its translation: CASRPGPGTIGQFF.

This clonotype was seen only once. For the CDR3, the DNA is TGTGCCAGCGGGACTAGCGGGGGTTTCGATGAGCAGTACTTC. It codes for CASGTSGGFDEQYF. The V call is TRBV2, the J call TRBJ2-1; 14 bases map to TRBD2. With the DNA end fitting TRBJ2-7 better, the J assignment may be wrong. The germline CDR1 and CDR2 sequences are SNHLY and FYNNEI. The CDR3 sequence is 14 residues long.

This clonotype came up a few times. J is TRBJ1-1 and V is TRBV28, with D maybe TRBD1 (6 bases). The germline V gene has CDR1 MDHEN and CDR2 SYDVKM. This CDR3 contains 14 residues. With 6 bases removed from V and 1 base from J, the gap between germline ends came to 12 bases. The chain's CDR3 is CASRPPDRNTEAFF. The CDR3 DNA reads as TGTGCCAGCAGGCCCCCGGACAGGAACACTGAAGCTTTCTTT.

Comment on this clonotype: With a much larger clone just one base away, this may be a read error. Given the absence of the conserved phenylalanine or tryptophan at the CDR3 end, a read error is likely. The J gene is TRBJ2-4, the V gene TRBV12-3 or TRBV12-4, with unresolved D. V gave up 1 base and J gave up 7 bases, with 5 bases separating them. There are 12 residues in the CDR3. The CDR3 DNA follows: TGTGCCAGCAGTTTAGAGAGTAACATTCAGTACTTA. Translating it yields CASSLESNIQYL.

The V gene is TRBV24-1, the J gene TRBJ2-5, with TRBD1 identical over 7 bases. Germline CDR1 KGHDR, CDR2 SFDVKD. J gave up 2 bases and V 7 bases, and 6 bases lay outside the gene matches. The CDR3 has 14 amino acids. For the CDR3, the DNA is TGTGCCACCAGCTCGACAGGGATTCAAGAGACCCAGTACTTC. It specifies CATSSTGIQETQYF.

This clonotype was picked up a small number of times. The rearrangement uses TRBV20-1 and TRBJ2-5, with D tentatively TRBD1 or TRBD2 (5 bases each). This CDR3 comprises 14 residues. V gave up 6 bases and J gave up 4 bases, with 18 bases separating them. Germline V lookup: CDR1 DFQATT, CDR2 SNEGSKA (reference sequence). The CDR3 bases are TGCAGTGCCGTCCCGGGCCGAGGGGCAGAGACCCAGTACTTC. Translation gives CSAVPGRGAETQYF.

This clonotype was picked up many times. The rearrangement joins TRBV7-8 to TRBJ2-7; TRBD2 agrees at 10 bases. The trim removed 0 bases at V and 0 bases at J, leaving 2 bases unmatched. The CDR3 has 16 residues. CDR1 is SGHVS, CDR2 FQNEAQ, per germline. Here the CDR3 reads CASSLALAGNSYEQYF. As DNA, the CDR3 is TGTGCCAGCAGCTTAGCACTAGCGGGAAACTCCTACGAGCAGTACTTC.

This clonotype was picked up a small number of times. This rearrangement joins TRBV19 to TRBJ1-2; D gene uncertain. This CDR3 spans 13 amino acids. CDR1 is LNHDA and CDR2 is SQIVND in the germline V gene (reference sequence). The V gene lost 4 bases and the J gene lost 4 bases, with 10 bases spanning the gap. The CDR3 DNA is TGTGCCAGTAGTAACGGACGGGCCTATGGCTACACCTTC. Translating it yields CASSNGRAYGYTF.

At least ten counts were recorded for this clonotype. The rearrangement uses TRBV7-2 and TRBJ2-7; TRBD2 aligns across 14 bases. CDR1 and CDR2 (germline): SGHTA, FQGNSA. CDR3 size: 15 residues. V gave up 1 base and J gave up 7 bases; unmatched junction bases: 3. The CDR3 reads CASSLEGLAGVEQYF. CDR3 nucleotide sequence: TGTGCCAGCAGCTTAGAGGGACTAGCGGGAGTTGAGCAGTACTTC.

The V and J genes are TRBV15 and TRBJ2-1; D perhaps matches TRBD2 (6 bases). This CDR3 has 13 residues. Germline V gene sequence: CDR1 LNHNV, CDR2 YYDKDF (reference sequence). Trimming left V 8 bases short and J 5 bases short, with 13 bases between. For the CDR3, the DNA is TGTGCCACCTCGCCGCGGGAAAACAATGAGCAGTTCTTC. It yields the protein CATSPRENNEQFF.

This chain links TRBV27 with TRBJ2-1; a weak D match, TRBD1 (5 bases). There are 12 residues in the CDR3. V lost 3 bases to trimming and J lost 8 bases, with 8 bases between them. The germline V gene encodes CDR1 MNHEY and CDR2 SMNVEV (reference sequence). In DNA, the CDR3 is TGTGCCAGCAGTTTTCAGGGCGATGAGCAGTTCTTC. Encoded protein: CASSFQGDEQFF.

This clonotype showed up many times. The chain couples TRBV28 to TRBJ2-5; D may be TRBD1 or TRBD2 (6 bases each). The length of the CDR3 is 12 residues. Germline assignment: CDR1 MDHEN and CDR2 SYDVKM. V was pared by 8 bases and J by 6 bases, with 13 bases between. In DNA form, the CDR3 reads TGTGCCAGCTCTCCGGGGGCGCAGACCCAGTACTTC. Translated, it gives CASSPGAQTQYF.